This TCR beta chain was sequenced in a study of identical twins. This clonotype appeared a few times. No antigen is known for it. Study findings and constraints: Conclusions relied on cross-sectional statistical analysis, not following the same donors. Within beta out-of-frame sequences, the excess sharing observed between twins was weaker. The study found excess low generation probability among twin-shared out-of-frame alpha sequences.

The CDR3 consists of 12 residues. V was trimmed by 6 bases and J by 4 bases, leaving 7 bases between them. Healthy Caucasians supplied all donations. Each CDR3 protein is one row after TCRdb ran MiXCR on the 5' RACE reads. The top ten hold approximately 0.98% of the sample, which has about 500,000 distinct CDR3 sequences, over 11% seen once. The data were also submitted as part of a second study, on yellow fever vaccine responses in identical twins.

This TCR came from a woman between 18 and 29 years old in good health. The material sequenced was CD4+ T cells sorted from blood. The V gene is TRBV12-3 or TRBV12-4, the J gene TRBJ1-5; D gene unclear. The CDR3 coding sequence is TGTGCCAGCAGGTCGGGGAATCAGCCCCAGCATTTT. Its translation: CASRSGNQPQHF.